These 28 T cell receptor beta chains came from one sample sequenced in a study of post-analysis software for immune sequencing data. Antigen specificity for these receptors is unknown. Findings of the study overall: There were five or six TRBV segments more frequent in patients than controls, and TRBV5-6, TRBV5-1 and TRBV20-1 were among them.

Researchers reported that TCR beta cDNA libraries carried unique molecular identifiers. TCRdb itself ran the PCR reads through MiXCR, one entry per CDR3 protein. Of 500,000 to 600,000 distinct CDR3 sequences in the sample, about 40% were seen once. The sequenced sample was blood. The receptors come from a girl aged 10 to 17 with multiple sclerosis.

The chain has TRBV12-3 or TRBV12-4 and TRBJ2-7; the D is unclear. V dropped 2 bases and J dropped 1 base, with 9 bases sitting between them. The CDR3 runs to 14 residues. The CDR3 DNA sequence: TGTGCCAGCAGTTTAAGGGTGCGGTCCTACGAGCAGTACTTC. It codes for CASSLRVRSYEQYF.

This clonotype was recorded a few times. The chain is built from TRBV12-3 or TRBV12-4 and TRBJ1-5, with D unresolved. The ends were cut back, 4 bases at V and 2 bases at J, with 12 bases in the middle. The CDR3 sequence is 15 residues long. The CDR3 is CASSSRGWGNQPQHF. CDR3 nucleotide sequence: TGTGCCAGCAGTTCCCGGGGATGGGGCAATCAGCCCCAGCATTTT.

This clonotype was seen a handful of times. The rearrangement links TRBV7-9 to TRBJ1-5; weak D call: TRBD1 (6 bases). The CDR3 spans 12 residues. From germline, CDR1 is SEHNR and CDR2 FQNEAQ (reference sequence). V lost 5 bases to trimming and J lost 7 bases, with 9 bases between them. CDR3 bases: TGTGCCAGCAGCCAAGGGGGACAGCCCCAGCATTTT. This encodes CASSQGGQPQHF.

The table lists this clonotype with a few counts. The chain couples TRBV12-3 or TRBV12-4 to TRBJ1-2; D unresolved. V was clipped by 1 base and J by 4 bases, with 16 bases between them. The CDR3 contains 16 residues. The CDR3 DNA follows: TGTGCCAGCAGTTTAGGCGCCCGCGACATCCTCTATGGCTACACCTTC. Translating gives CASSLGARDILYGYTF.

The CDR3 protein is CASSRDRANQPQHF. The CDR3 coding sequence is TGTGCCAGCAGTAGGGACAGGGCCAATCAGCCCCAGCATTTT. The J gene is TRBJ1-5, the V gene TRBV6-5, with 9 bases lining up with TRBD1. Losses at the gene ends were 5 bases for V and 3 bases for J; bases not matched to a gene: 2. The CDR3 is 14 residues long. Germline lookup yields CDR1 MNHEY and CDR2 SVGAGI.

This rearrangement joins TRBV7-9 to TRBJ2-1; D gene uncertain. The CDR3 has 16 residues. Per germline, CDR1 SEHNR and CDR2 FQNEAQ (reference sequence). V was pared by 2 bases and J by 0 bases, with 11 bases between. The CDR3 DNA reads as TGTGCCAGCAGCTTATGGTCGGCAAGCTCCTACAATGAGCAGTTCTTC. It is translated as CASSLWSASSYNEQFF.

The rearrangement uses TRBV5-6 and TRBJ2-4, with 9 bases fitting TRBD1. CDR1 SGHDT and CDR2 YYEEEE come from the germline V gene. This CDR3 spans 17 amino acids. J lost 0 bases, V lost 2 bases, and 6 bases had no gene match. As DNA, the CDR3 is TGTGCCAGCAGCTTTAACCTACAGGGGGCAGCCAAAAACATTCAGTACTTC. The encoded protein is CASSFNLQGAAKNIQYF.

The rearrangement links TRBV2 to TRBJ2-1, with 13 bases matching TRBD2. From germline, CDR1 is SNHLY and CDR2 FYNNEI. This CDR3 has 17 residues. Unmatched junction bases numbered 8, after V lost 5 bases and J lost 4 bases. CDR3 bases: TGTGCCAGCAGTTACAGTGGACTAGCGGGGGTGTACAATGAGCAGTTCTTC. It encodes CASSYSGLAGVYNEQFF. Full variable domain (remainder filled in from reference TRBV2 and TRBJ2-1): EPEVTQTPSHQVTQMGQEVILRCVPISNHLYFYWYRQILGQKVEFLVSFYNNEISEKSEIFDDQFSVERPDGSNFTLKIRSTKLEDSAMYFCASSYSGLAGVYNEQFFGPGTRLTVL.

This clonotype was recorded only once. The chain has TRBV20-1 and TRBJ2-1; 10 nucleotides match TRBD2. CDR1 is DFQATT and CDR2 is SNEGSKA in the germline V gene (reference sequence). V was clipped by 5 bases and J by 3 bases; unmatched bases: 7. The CDR3 covers 15 residues. CDR3: CSADSSGRGYNEQFF. The CDR3 DNA follows: TGCAGTGCTGATTCTAGCGGGAGAGGCTACAATGAGCAGTTCTTC.

This clonotype has just a few counts. The chain employs TRBV5-1 and TRBJ2-7; 8 bases map to TRBD1. The junction had 7 bases not matched to a gene; V was cut back by 4 bases and J by 1 base. This CDR3 spans 15 amino acids. From germline, CDR1 is SGHRS and CDR2 YFSETQ. CDR3 loop: CASSASRGQSYEQYF. The DNA of the CDR3 is TGCGCCAGCAGCGCCAGCAGGGGGCAATCCTACGAGCAGTACTTC.

This clonotype was seen a few times. The rearrangement links TRBV12-3 or TRBV12-4 to TRBJ2-4, with 14 bases fitting TRBD2. The DNA end is a closer match to TRBJ2-7, so the J assignment may be wrong. CDR3 length: 18 amino acids. CDR3 sequence reads: CASSPLTGTSGSKREQYF. The CDR3 bases are TGTGCCAGCAGTCCCCTGACCGGGACTAGCGGGAGTAAACGCGAGCAGTACTTC.

This clonotype turned up a few times. The genes are TRBV12-3 or TRBV12-4 and TRBJ2-7, with a weak D call TRBD2 (5 bases). This CDR3 has 17 residues. The V end lost 2 bases, the J end lost 0 bases, and 17 bases lay between the germline ends. The CDR3 region is CASSLFSWTGSSYEQYF. The CDR3 DNA reads as TGTGCCAGCAGTTTATTCTCCTGGACGGGGAGCTCCTACGAGCAGTACTTC.

J is TRBJ2-5 and V is TRBV5-1; 9 positions agree with TRBD1. CDR1 is SGHRS and CDR2 is YFSETQ in the germline V gene. The CDR3 length is 12 residues. J gave up 13 bases and V 4 bases, and 8 bases lay outside the gene matches. The DNA of the CDR3 is TGCGCCAGCAGCGGGGTACCGGGACAGGGGTACTTC. Protein product: CASSGVPGQGYF.

The chain joins TRBV10-3 to TRBJ1-2, with 7 bases matching TRBD1. This CDR3 region has 16 residues. The V gene end was trimmed by 2 bases and the J gene end by 1 base; junction bases not matched to a gene: 7. Germline CDR1 ENHRY, CDR2 SYGVKD. The CDR3 is CAISEPGQVNNYGYTF. In DNA, the CDR3 is TGTGCCATCAGTGAGCCCGGACAGGTTAATAACTATGGCTACACCTTC.

The chain has TRBV13 and TRBJ2-3; 8 bases line up with TRBD1. Germline V gives CDR1 PRHDT, CDR2 FYEKMQ (reference sequence). This CDR3 contains 13 residues. With V trimmed by 10 bases and J by 6 bases, 9 bases remained unmatched. The CDR3 DNA sequence: TGTGCCACCCGGACAGGGATAGGGGATACGCAGTATTTT. Translated, it gives CATRTGIGDTQYF.

The J gene is TRBJ2-7, the V gene TRBV6-5, with D possibly matching TRBD2 (5 bases). Germline V gives CDR1 MNHEY, CDR2 SVGAGI. The CDR3 contains 18 residues. V lost 0 bases, J lost 1 base, and 19 bases lay in between. The CDR3 DNA sequence: TGTGCCAGCAGTTACTCGGATCTAAGGACTCATCCTTCCTACGAGCAGTACTTC. This encodes CASSYSDLRTHPSYEQYF.

The chain recombines TRBV6-2 or TRBV6-3 with TRBJ2-7; 9 nucleotides match TRBD1. CDR3 length equals 15 residues. Germline-derived CDR1 and CDR2 are MNHEY and SVGEGT. Trimming removed 6 bases from V and 4 bases from J; junction bases left unmatched: 10. The CDR3 nucleotides read TGTGCCAGCAGACGACTCGGACAGGGGTTATACGAGCAGTACTTC. It encodes CASRRLGQGLYEQYF.

For this clonotype: Its ends do not fully match the called genes, so a read error is possible. The chain is built from TRBV4-1 and TRBJ1-1; no firm D call. This CDR3 has 15 residues. Germline assignment: CDR1 MGHRA and CDR2 YSYEKL. The CDR3 DNA is TGCGCCAGCAGTCAAGACGGAACTATGAACACTGAAGCTTTCTTT. This gives the protein CASSQDGTMNTEAFF.

V usage is TRBV20-1 and J usage is TRBJ2-5, with D unclear. CDR1 and CDR2 from the germline V gene are DFQATT and SNEGSKA (reference sequence). The CDR3 spans 11 residues. V shed 3 bases and J shed 1 base, with 3 bases lying between them. The CDR3 loop is CSASAQETQYF. The DNA of the CDR3 is TGCAGTGCTAGCGCCCAAGAGACCCAGTACTTC.

This clonotype was observed a handful of times. V gene TRBV7-9 combines with J gene TRBJ2-1; no reliable D call. Between the trimmed V and J ends, which lost 4 bases and 5 bases, there was a span of 12 bases. The CDR3 is 14 residues long. Looked up from germline, CDR1 is SEHNR and CDR2 is FQNEAQ (reference sequence). The CDR3 DNA reads TGTGCCAGCAGCTCCCCCTCGTGGAACAATGAGCAGTTCTTC. Amino acids: CASSSPSWNNEQFF. Variable domain in full (rest from reference TRBV7-9 and TRBJ2-1): DTGVSQNPRHKITKRGQNVTFRCDPISEHNRLYWYRQTLGQGPEFLTYFQNEAQLEKSRLLSDRFSAERPKGSFSTLEIQRTEQGDSAMYLCASSSPSWNNEQFFGPGTRLTVL.

The V and J genes are TRBV5-1 and TRBJ1-5, with no clear D. Trimming stripped 0 bases from V and 7 bases from J, with 11 bases between. This CDR3 is built from 14 residues. Germline values: CDR1 SGHRS, CDR2 YFSETQ. CDR3 region: CASSLAEGGQPQHF. In DNA, the CDR3 is TGCGCCAGCAGCTTGGCCGAGGGAGGACAGCCCCAGCATTTT.

A few counts support this clonotype. This chain connects TRBV7-3 to TRBJ1-5; 8 bases line up with TRBD1. The CDR3 consists of 18 residues. From germline, CDR1 is SGHTA and CDR2 FQGTGA. J gave up 3 bases and V 5 bases, and 15 bases lay outside the gene matches. CDR3 region: CASSLTHRDRPNNQPQHF. The CDR3 bases are TGTGCCAGCAGCCTCACCCACCGGGACAGGCCGAACAATCAGCCCCAGCATTTT.

This clonotype was observed a handful of times. The V and J genes are TRBV10-1 and TRBJ2-3; tentative D call: TRBD2 (5 bases). The CDR3 loop spans 13 amino acids. V gave up 4 bases and J gave up 5 bases, with 10 bases separating them. Germline-derived CDR1 and CDR2 are WNHNN and SYGVQD (reference sequence). CDR3 amino acids: CASSGAVGDTQYF. The CDR3 DNA reads as TGCGCCAGCAGTGGAGCGGTCGGAGATACGCAGTATTTT.

In its sample, this clonotype was seen a few times. Here the CDR3 DNA reads TGCGCCAGCAGCCAAGTGTCTCGGGACACAGATACGCAGTATTTT. This translates into CASSQVSRDTDTQYF. This chain links TRBV4-1 with TRBJ2-3; perhaps TRBD2 as D (5 bases). The V and J ends lost 1 base and 2 bases respectively, with 10 bases between them. The CDR3 runs 15 residues. The germline V gene has CDR1 MGHRA and CDR2 YSYEKL.

This clonotype was found once. The chain employs TRBV29-1 and TRBJ2-1; 8 bases are a match to TRBD2. CDR3 length: 14 amino acids. V shed 5 bases, J shed 7 bases, and the junction held 10 bases outside the gene matches. Germline lookup yields CDR1 SQVTM and CDR2 ANQGSEA. This CDR3 reads CSVPGLVTGNEQFF. The CDR3 DNA sequence: TGCAGCGTTCCGGGACTAGTGACAGGAAATGAGCAGTTCTTC.

This clonotype turned up a few times. The chain uses TRBV5-1 and TRBJ2-7; the match to TRBD1 covers 8 bases. Germline CDR1 is SGHRS and CDR2 is YFSETQ. This CDR3 comprises 17 residues. The V segment lost 2 bases and the J segment 6 bases; nucleotides outside the gene matches: 16. The CDR3 is CASSLSGTGPSTLEQYF. The CDR3, as DNA: TGCGCCAGCAGCTTATCCGGGACAGGCCCCTCAACGCTCGAGCAGTACTTC.

The rearrangement links TRBV28 to TRBJ1-2; D is unresolved. Per the germline V gene, CDR1 is MDHEN and CDR2 is SYDVKM. Trimming took off 7 bases at V and 4 bases at J, with 7 bases between the two ends. CDR3 size: 11 residues. The CDR3 coding sequence is TGTGCCAGCACGATGGGCTATGGCTACACCTTC. Residues: CASTMGYGYTF.

The rearrangement uses TRBV6-5 and TRBJ2-2, with D perhaps TRBD1 (7 bases). This CDR3 contains 14 residues. Trimming removed 5 bases at V and 7 bases at J, with 14 bases between. CDR1 MNHEY and CDR2 SVGAGI come from the germline V gene. The CDR3 spells CASSEQGRHGELFF. In nucleotides, the CDR3 is TGTGCCAGCAGTGAACAGGGGAGGCACGGGGAGCTGTTTTTT.